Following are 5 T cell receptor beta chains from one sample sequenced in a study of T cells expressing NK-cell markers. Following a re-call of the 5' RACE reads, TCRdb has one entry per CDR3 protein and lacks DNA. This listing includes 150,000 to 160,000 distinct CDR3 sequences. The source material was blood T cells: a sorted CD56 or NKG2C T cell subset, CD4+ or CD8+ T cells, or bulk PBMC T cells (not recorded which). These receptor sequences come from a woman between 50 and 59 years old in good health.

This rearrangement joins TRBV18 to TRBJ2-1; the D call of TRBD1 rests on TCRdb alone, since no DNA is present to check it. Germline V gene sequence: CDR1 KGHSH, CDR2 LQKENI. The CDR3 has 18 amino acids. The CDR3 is CASSPVPPGQGAVNEQFF.

CDR3: CASSQDLGQGHYEQYF. The gene calls are TRBV4-2 and TRBJ2-7; TCRdb's D call, TRBD1, is unchecked because there is no DNA. CDR3 length: 16 residues. Germline lookup yields CDR1 LGHNA and CDR2 YNFKEQ.

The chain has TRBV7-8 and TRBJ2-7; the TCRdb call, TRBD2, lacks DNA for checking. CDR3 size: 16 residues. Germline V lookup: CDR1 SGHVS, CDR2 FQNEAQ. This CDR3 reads CASSLALASVIYEQYF.

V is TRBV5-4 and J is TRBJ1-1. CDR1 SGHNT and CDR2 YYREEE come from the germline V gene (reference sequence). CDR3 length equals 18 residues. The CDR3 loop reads CASSHGPIDTSLNTEAFF.

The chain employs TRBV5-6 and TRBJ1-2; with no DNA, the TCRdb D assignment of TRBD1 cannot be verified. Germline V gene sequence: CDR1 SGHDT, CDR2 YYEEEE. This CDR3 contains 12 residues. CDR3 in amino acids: CASNDRSYGYTF.